This T cell receptor beta chain emerged from a study of molecular identifiers for immune sequencing clone quantification. MiXCR, run by TCRdb on the PCR reads, gives a single entry per CDR3 protein. Seen here are hundreds of thousands of distinct CDR3 sequences, 20% to 25% observed once, and the top ten hold 0.81%. Study-wide points: In naive cells, clones above 20 RNA copies held under 1% of molecules, whereas in effector cells they held over 97%.

V was clipped by 3 bases and J by 4 bases, with 15 bases between them. CDR3 length equals 15 residues. The germline CDR1 and CDR2 sequences are SGHNT and YYREEE (reference sequence). Of note for this clonotype: Antigen specificity is unknown.

This clonotype was sampled from a human donor in good health. Some libraries in this study had Jurkat cell RNA spiked in. The specimen was naive CD8+ T cells from blood, with Jurkat cell RNA spiked in. The subset denotes: FACS-sorted CD8+CD4-CCR7+CD45RA+ naive T cells. The V gene is TRBV5-4, the J gene TRBJ2-3; D is uncertain. The CDR3 loop is CASSYRTFSADTQYF. CDR3 nucleotide sequence: TGTGCCAGCAGCTACAGAACTTTTTCCGCAGATACGCAGTATTTT.